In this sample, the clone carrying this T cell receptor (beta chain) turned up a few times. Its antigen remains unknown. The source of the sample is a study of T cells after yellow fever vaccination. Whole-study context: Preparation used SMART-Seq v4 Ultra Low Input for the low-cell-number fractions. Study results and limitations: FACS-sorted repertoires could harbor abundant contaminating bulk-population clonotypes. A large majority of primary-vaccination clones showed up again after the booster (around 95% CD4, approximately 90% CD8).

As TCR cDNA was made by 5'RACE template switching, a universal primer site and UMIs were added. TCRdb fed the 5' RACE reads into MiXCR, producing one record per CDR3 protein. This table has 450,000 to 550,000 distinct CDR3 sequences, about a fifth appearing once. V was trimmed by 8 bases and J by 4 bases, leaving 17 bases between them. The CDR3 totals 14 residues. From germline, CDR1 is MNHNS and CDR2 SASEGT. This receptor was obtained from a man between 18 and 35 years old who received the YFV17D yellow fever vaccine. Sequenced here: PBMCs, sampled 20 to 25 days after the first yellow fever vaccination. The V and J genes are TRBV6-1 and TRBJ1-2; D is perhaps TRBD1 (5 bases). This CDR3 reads CASAAFGTAYGYTF. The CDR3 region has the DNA TGTGCCAGCGCAGCTTTCGGGACGGCCTATGGCTACACCTTC.